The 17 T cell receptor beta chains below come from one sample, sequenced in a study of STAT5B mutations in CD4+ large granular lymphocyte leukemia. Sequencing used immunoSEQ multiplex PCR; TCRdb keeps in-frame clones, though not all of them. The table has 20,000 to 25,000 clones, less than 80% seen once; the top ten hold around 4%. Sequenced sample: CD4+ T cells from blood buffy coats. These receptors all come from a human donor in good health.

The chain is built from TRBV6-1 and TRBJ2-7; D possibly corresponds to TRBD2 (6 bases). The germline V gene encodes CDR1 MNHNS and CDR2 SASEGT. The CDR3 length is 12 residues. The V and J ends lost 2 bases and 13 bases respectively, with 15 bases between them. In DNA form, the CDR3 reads TGTGCCAGCAGTGAAAATGGAGGGAGAGGATACTTC. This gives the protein CASSENGGRGYF.

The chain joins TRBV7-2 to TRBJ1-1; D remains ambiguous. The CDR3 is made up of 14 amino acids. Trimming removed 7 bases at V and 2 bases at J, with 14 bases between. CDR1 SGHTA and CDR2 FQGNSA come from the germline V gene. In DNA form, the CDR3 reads TGTGCCAGCACCTCTCAGCGTACCAACACTGAAGCTTTCTTT. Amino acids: CASTSQRTNTEAFF.

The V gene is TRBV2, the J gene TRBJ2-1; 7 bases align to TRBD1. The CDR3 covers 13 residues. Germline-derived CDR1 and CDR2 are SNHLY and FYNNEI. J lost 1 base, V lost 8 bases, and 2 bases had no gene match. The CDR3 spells CASQGQSYNEQFF. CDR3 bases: TGTGCCAGCCAGGGACAGTCCTACAATGAGCAGTTCTTC. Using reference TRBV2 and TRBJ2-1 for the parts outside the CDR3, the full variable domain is EPEVTQTPSHQVTQMGQEVILRCVPISNHLYFYWYRQILGQKVEFLVSFYNNEISEKSEIFDDQFSVERPDGSNFTLKIRSTKLEDSAMYFCASQGQSYNEQFFGPGTRLTVL.

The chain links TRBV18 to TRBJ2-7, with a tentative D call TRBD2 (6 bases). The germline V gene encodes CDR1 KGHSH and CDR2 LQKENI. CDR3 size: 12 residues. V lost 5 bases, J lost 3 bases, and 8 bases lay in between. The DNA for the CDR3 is TGTGCCAGCTCAGTCGGGAGCTACGAGCAGTACTTC. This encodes CASSVGSYEQYF.

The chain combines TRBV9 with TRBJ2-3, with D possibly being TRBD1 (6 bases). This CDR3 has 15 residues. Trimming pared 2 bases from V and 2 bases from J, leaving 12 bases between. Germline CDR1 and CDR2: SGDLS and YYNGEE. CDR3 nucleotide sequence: TGTGCCAGCAGCGTTTCAGGGGTCGCCACAGATACGCAGTATTTT. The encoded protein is CASSVSGVATDTQYF.

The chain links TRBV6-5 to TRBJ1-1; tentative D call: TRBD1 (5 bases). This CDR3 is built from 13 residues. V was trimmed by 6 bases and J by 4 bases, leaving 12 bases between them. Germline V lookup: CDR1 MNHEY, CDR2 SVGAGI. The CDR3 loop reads CASRPGAITEAFF. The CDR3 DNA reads TGTGCCAGCAGGCCCGGGGCTATCACTGAAGCTTTCTTT.

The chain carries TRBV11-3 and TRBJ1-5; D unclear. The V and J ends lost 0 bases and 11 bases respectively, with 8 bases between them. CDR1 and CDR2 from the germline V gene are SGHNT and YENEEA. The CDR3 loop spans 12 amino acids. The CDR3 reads CASSLDGGSQHF. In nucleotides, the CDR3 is TGTGCCAGCAGCTTAGATGGTGGGTCCCAGCATTTT.

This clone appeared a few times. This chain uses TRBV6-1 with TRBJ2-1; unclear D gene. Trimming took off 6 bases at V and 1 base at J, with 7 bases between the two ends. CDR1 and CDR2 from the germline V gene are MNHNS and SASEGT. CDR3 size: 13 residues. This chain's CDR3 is CASRQTSYNEQFF. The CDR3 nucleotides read TGTGCCAGCAGGCAGACATCCTACAATGAGCAGTTCTTC.

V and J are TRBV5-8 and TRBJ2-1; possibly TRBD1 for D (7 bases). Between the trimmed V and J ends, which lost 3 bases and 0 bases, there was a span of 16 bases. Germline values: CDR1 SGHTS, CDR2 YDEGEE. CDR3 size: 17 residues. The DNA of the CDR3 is TGTGCCAGCAGCTACAGGCAGGGGGGAGGCTCCTACAATGAGCAGTTCTTC. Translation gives CASSYRQGGGSYNEQFF.

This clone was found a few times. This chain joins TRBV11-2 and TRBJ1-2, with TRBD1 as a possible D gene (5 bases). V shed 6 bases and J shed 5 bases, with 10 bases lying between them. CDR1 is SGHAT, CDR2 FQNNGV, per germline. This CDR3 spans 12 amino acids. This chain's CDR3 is CASSRRVYGYTF. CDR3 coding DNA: TGTGCCAGCAGTCGCAGGGTTTATGGCTACACCTTC.

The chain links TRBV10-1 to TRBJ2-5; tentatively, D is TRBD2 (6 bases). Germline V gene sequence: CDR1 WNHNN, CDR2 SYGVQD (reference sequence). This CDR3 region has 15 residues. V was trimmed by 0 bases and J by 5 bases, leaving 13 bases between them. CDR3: CASSESIRGIETQYF. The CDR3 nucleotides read TGCGCCAGCAGTGAGTCAATCCGGGGGATTGAGACCCAGTACTTC.

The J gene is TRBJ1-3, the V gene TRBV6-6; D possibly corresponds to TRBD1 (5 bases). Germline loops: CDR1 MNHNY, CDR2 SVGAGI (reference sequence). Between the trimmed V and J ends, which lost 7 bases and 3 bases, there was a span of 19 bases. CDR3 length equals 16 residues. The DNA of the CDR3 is TGTGCCAGCAACATTGGAGAGGGGCGGGATGGAAACACCATATATTTT. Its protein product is CASNIGEGRDGNTIYF.

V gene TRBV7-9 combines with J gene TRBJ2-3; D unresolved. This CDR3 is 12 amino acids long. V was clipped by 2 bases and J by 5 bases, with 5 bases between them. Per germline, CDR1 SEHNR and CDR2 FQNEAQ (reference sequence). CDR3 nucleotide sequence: TGTGCCAGCAGCTTATCCGGAGATACGCAGTATTTT. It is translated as CASSLSGDTQYF.

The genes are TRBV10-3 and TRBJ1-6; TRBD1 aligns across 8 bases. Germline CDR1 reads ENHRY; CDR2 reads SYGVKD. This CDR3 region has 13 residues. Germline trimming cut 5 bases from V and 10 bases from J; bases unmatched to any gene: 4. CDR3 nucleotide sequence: TGTGCCATCAGTAAGGACAGGGACTCACCCCTCCACTTT. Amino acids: CAISKDRDSPLHF.

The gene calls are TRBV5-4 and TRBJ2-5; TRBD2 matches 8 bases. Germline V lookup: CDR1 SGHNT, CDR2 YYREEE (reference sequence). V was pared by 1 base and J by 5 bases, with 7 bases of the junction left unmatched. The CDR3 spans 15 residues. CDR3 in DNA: TGTGCCAGCAGCTTGCCCCCGGGAGGGGAGGAGACCCAGTACTTC. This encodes CASSLPPGGEETQYF.

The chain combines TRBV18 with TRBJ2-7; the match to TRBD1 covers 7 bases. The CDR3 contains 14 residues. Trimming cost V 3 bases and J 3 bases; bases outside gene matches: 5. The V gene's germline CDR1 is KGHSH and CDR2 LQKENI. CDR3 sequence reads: CASSPGTGVYEQYF. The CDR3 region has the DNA TGTGCCAGCTCACCCGGTACAGGGGTCTACGAGCAGTACTTC.

The CDR3 bases are TGTGCCAGCTCACCTACGCGGGAGCGGAGAGAGACCCAGTACTTC. This translates into CASSPTRERRETQYF. V usage is TRBV18 and J usage is TRBJ2-5; 7 bases align to TRBD2. Germline V gives CDR1 KGHSH, CDR2 LQKENI. Trimming removed 3 bases from V and 4 bases from J; junction bases left unmatched: 8. The CDR3 totals 15 residues.